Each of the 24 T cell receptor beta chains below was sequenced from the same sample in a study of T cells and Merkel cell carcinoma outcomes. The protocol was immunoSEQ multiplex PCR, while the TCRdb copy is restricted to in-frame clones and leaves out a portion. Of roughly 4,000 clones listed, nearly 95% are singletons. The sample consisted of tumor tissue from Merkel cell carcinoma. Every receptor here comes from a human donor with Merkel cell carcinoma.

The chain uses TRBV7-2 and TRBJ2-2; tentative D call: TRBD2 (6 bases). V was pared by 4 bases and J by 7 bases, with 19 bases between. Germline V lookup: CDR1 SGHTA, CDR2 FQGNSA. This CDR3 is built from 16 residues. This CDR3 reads CASSSSTVGGVGELFF. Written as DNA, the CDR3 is TGTGCCAGCAGCTCCAGTACGGTGGGGGGAGTCGGGGAGCTGTTTTTT.

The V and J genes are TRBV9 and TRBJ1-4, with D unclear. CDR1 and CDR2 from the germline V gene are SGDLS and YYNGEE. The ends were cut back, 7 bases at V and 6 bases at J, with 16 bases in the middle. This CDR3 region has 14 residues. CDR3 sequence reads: CASGPGPPDEKLFF. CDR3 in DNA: TGTGCCAGCGGACCCGGGCCCCCCGATGAAAAACTGTTTTTT. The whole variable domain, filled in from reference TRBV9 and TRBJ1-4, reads DSGVTQTPKHLITATGQRVTLRCSPRSGDLSVYWYQQSLDQGLQFLIQYYNGEERAKGNILERFSAQQFPDLHSELNLSSLELGDSALYFCASGPGPPDEKLFFGSGTQLSVL.

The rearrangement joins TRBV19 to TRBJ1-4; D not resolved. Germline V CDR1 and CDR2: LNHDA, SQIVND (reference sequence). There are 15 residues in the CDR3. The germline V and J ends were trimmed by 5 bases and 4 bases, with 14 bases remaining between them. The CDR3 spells CASSARVIGNEKLFF. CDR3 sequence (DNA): TGTGCCAGTAGTGCCCGGGTGATCGGTAATGAAAAACTGTTTTTT.

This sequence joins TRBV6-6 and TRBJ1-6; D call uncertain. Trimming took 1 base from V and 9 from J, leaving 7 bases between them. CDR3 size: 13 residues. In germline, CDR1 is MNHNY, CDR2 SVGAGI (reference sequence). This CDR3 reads CASSYYLGSPLHF. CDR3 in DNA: TGTGCCAGCAGTTACTATTTAGGTTCACCCCTCCACTTT.

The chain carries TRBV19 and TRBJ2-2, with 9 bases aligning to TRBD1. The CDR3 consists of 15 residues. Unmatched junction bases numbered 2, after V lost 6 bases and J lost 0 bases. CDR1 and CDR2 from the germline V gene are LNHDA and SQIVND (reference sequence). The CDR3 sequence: CASSGQGSNTGELFF. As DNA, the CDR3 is TGTGCCAGTAGCGGACAGGGGTCGAACACCGGGGAGCTGTTTTTT.

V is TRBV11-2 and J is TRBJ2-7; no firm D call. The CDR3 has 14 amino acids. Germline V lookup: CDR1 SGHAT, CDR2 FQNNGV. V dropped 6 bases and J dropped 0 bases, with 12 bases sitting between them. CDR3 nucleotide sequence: TGTGCCAGCAGATTGGGCCACAGCTCCTACGAGCAGTACTTC. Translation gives CASRLGHSSYEQYF.

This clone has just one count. The CDR3 loop is CASSWTGSDTGELFF. The CDR3 DNA sequence: TGCGCCAGCAGCTGGACAGGGTCCGACACCGGGGAGCTGTTTTTT. The rearrangement joins TRBV5-1 to TRBJ2-2, with 8 bases aligning to TRBD1. The CDR3 runs 15 residues. Trimming at V came to 3 bases and at J to 3 bases, leaving 4 bases not matched to a gene. Germline-derived CDR1 and CDR2 are SGHRS and YFSETQ.

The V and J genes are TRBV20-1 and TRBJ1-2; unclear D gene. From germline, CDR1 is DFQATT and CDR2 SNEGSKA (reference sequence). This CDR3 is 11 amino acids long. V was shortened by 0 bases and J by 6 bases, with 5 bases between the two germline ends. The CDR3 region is CSARDNNGYTF. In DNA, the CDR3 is TGCAGTGCTAGAGATAATAATGGCTACACCTTC.

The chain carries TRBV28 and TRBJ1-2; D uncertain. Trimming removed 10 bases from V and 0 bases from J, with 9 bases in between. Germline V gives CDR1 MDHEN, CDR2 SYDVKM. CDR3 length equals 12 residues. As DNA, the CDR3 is TGTGCCACCCGACTTTCTAACTATGGCTACACCTTC. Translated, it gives CATRLSNYGYTF.

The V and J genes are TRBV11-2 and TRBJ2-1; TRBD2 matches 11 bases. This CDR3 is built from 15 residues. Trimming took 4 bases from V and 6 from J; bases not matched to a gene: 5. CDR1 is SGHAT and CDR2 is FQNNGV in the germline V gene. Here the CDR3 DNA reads TGTGCCAGCAGCTCCGGGACTAGCGGTCTCAATGAGCAGTTCTTC. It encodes CASSSGTSGLNEQFF.

This CDR3 is CASTPNRVDQPQHF. In nucleotides, the CDR3 is TGTGCCAGTACCCCCAACAGGGTCGATCAGCCCCAGCATTTT. The chain combines TRBV19 with TRBJ1-5, with D possibly being TRBD1 (6 bases). V lost 7 bases and J 5 bases, leaving 15 bases between the germline ends. The CDR3 covers 14 residues. Germline V lookup: CDR1 LNHDA, CDR2 SQIVND (reference sequence).

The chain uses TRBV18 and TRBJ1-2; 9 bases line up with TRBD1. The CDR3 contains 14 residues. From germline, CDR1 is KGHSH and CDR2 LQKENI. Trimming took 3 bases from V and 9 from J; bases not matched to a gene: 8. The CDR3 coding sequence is TGTGCCAGCTCACCTGGGACAGGGAGGGTGAGCTACACCTTC. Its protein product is CASSPGTGRVSYTF.

Here the CDR3 DNA reads TGTGCCACCGAGGACCCGAACACCGGGGAGCTGTTTTTT. Its protein is CATEDPNTGELFF. This sequence joins TRBV28 and TRBJ2-2; D uncertain. Germline CDR1 reads MDHEN; CDR2 reads SYDVKM. The CDR3 runs to 13 residues. Trimming removed 10 bases at V and 0 bases at J, with 9 bases between.

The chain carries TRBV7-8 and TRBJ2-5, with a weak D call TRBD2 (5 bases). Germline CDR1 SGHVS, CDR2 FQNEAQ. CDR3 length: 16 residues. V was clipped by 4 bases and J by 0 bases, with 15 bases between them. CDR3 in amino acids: CASSSGLLPYQETQYF. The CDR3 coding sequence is TGTGCCAGCAGCTCCGGACTGCTCCCTTACCAAGAGACCCAGTACTTC.

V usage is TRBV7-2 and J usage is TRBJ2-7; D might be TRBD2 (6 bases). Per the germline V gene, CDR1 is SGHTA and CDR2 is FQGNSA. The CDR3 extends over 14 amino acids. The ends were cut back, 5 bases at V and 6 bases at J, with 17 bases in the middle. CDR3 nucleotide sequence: TGTGCCAGCAGCCTCCAAACGGGGGACGGCGAGCAGTACTTC. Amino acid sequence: CASSLQTGDGEQYF. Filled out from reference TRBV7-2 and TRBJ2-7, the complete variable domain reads GAGVSQSPSNKVTEKGKDVELRCDPISGHTALYWYRQSLGQGLEFLIYFQGNSAPDKSGLPSDRFSAERTGGSVSTLTIQRTQQEDSAVYLCASSLQTGDGEQYFGPGTRLTVT.

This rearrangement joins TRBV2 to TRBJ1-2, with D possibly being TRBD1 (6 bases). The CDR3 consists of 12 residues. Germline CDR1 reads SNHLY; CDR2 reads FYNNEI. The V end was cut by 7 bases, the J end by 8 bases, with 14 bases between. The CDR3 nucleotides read TGTGCCAGCATCGAAGGACAGTTAGGCTACACCTTC. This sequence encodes CASIEGQLGYTF. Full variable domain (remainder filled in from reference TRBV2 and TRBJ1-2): EPEVTQTPSHQVTQMGQEVILRCVPISNHLYFYWYRQILGQKVEFLVSFYNNEISEKSEIFDDQFSVERPDGSNFTLKIRSTKLEDSAMYFCASIEGQLGYTFGSGTRLTVV.

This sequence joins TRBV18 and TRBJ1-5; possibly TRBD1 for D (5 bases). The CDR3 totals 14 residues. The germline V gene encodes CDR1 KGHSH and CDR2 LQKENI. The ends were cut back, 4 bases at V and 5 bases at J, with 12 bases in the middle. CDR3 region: CASSQQEVDQPQHF. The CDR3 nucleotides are TGTGCCAGCTCACAACAGGAGGTAGATCAGCCCCAGCATTTT.

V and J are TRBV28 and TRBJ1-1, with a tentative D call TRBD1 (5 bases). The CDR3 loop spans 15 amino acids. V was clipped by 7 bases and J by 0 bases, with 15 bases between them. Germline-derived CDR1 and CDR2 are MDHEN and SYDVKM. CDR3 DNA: TGTGCCAGCAAAAAGGTGGGGGGAATGAACACTGAAGCTTTCTTT. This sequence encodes CASKKVGGMNTEAFF.

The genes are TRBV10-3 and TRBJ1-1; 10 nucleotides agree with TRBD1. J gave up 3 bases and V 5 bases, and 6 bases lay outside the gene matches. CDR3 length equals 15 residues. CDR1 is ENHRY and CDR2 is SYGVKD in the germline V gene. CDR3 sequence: CAISFSGTGDTEAFF. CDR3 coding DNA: TGTGCCATCAGTTTTTCCGGGACAGGGGACACTGAAGCTTTCTTT.

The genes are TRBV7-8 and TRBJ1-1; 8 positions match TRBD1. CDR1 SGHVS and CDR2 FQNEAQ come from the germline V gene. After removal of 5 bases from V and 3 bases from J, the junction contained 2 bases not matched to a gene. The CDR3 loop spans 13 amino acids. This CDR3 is CASSHRGYTEAFF. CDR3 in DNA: TGTGCCAGCAGCCACAGGGGGTACACTGAAGCTTTCTTT.

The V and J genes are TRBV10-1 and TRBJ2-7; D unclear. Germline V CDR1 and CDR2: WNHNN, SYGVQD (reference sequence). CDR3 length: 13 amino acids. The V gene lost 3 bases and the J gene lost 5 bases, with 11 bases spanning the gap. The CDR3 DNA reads TGCGCCAGCAGTGAAAAGGAAGGAGACGAGCAGTACTTC. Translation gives CASSEKEGDEQYF.

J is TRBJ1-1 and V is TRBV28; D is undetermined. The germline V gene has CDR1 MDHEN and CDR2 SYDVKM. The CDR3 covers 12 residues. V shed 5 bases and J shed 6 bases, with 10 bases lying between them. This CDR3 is CASSRPGSEAFF. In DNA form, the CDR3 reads TGTGCCAGCAGTCGCCCGGGGTCTGAAGCTTTCTTT.

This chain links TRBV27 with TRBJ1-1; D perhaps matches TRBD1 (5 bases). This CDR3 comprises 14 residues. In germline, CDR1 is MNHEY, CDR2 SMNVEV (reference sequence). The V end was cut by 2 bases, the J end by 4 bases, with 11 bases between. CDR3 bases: TGTGCCAGCAGTTTAACAGGAAGGGGCACTGAAGCTTTCTTT. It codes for CASSLTGRGTEAFF.

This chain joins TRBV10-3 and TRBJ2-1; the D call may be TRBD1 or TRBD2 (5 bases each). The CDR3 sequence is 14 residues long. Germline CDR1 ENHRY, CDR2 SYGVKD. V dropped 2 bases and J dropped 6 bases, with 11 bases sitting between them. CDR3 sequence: CAISEGRGPNEQFF. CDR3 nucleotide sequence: TGTGCCATCAGTGAGGGCCGGGGACCCAATGAGCAGTTCTTC.